The entry below gives a single T cell receptor (beta chain) sequence along with its context. Its antigen is not known. The germline gives CDR1 SGDLS, CDR2 YYNGEE. The ends were cut back, 0 bases at V and 1 base at J, with 7 bases in the middle. The CDR3 is 14 amino acids. These data come from a study of multiple sclerosis patients with progressive multifocal leukoencephalopathy. Study summary: Controls were natalizumab-treated multiple sclerosis patients who did not develop PML, sampled longitudinally.

Here immunoSEQ multiplex PCR was the method, and the copy in TCRdb shows in-frame clones only, minus some. The table has more than 30,000 clones, approximately 92% seen once. Sample time point: before natalizumab initiation. Study outcomes and limitations: Expanded clones at PML onset predated and persisted through natalizumab therapy. Findings may reflect JC virus infection or just general immunocompromise. In most PML patients, TRB repertoires appeared less diverse by entropy.

This rearrangement joins TRBV9 to TRBJ2-5, with D unclear. Sequencing input: PBMCs. The receptor's source is a man in his thirties or forties with multiple sclerosis. As DNA, the CDR3 is TGTGCCAGCAGCGTAGGGGAACCCCAAGAGACCCAGTACTTC. Translating it yields CASSVGEPQETQYF.